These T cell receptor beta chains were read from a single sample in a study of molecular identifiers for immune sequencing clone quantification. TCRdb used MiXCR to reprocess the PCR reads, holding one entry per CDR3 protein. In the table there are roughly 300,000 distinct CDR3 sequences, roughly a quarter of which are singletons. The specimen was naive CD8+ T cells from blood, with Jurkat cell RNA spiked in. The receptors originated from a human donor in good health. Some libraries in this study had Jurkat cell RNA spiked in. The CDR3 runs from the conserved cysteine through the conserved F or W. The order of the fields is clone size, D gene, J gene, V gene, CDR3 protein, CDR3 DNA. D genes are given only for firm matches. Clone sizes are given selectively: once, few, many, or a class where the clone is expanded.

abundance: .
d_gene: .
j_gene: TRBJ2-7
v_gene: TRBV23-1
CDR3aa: CASSRNEGAREQYF
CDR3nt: TGCGCCAGCAGTCGTAACGAAGGGGCGCGGGAGCAGTACTTC

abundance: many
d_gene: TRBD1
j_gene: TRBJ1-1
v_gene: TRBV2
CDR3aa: CASSEETGGASEAFF
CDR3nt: TGTGCCAGCAGTGAGGAGACAGGGGGCGCGTCTGAAGCTTTCTTT

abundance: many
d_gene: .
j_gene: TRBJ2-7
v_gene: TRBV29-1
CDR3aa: CSVAGARGEQYF
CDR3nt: TGCAGCGTGGCCGGAGCTAGGGGCGAGCAGTACTTC

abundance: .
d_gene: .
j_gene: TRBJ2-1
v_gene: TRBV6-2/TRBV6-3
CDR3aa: CASSYSSEIIYNEQFF
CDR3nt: TGTGCCAGCAGTTACTCCAGCGAGATAATTTACAATGAGCAGTTCTTC

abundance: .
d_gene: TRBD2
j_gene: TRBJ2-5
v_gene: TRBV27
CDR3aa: CASSLQASGTQYF
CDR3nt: TGTGCCAGCAGTTTACAGGCTAGCGGGACCCAGTACTTC

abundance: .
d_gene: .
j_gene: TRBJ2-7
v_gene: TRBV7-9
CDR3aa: CASSLPTRETTYEQYF
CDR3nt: TGTGCCAGCAGCTTACCCACAAGAGAGACAACCTACGAGCAGTACTTC

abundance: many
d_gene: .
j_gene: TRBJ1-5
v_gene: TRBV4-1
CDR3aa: CASSQGQSYSNQPQHF
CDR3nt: TGCGCCAGCAGCCAAGGCCAGTCATATAGCAATCAGCCCCAGCATTTT

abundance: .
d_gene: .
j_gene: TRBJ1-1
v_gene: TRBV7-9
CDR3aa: CASSGLIQPDSEAFF
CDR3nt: TGTGCCAGCAGCGGCCTAATCCAACCGGACAGCGAAGCTTTCTTT

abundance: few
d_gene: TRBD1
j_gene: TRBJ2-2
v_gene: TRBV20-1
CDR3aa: CSAAQRDRGLAGELFF
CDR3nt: TGCAGTGCTGCTCAACGGGACAGGGGTCTTGCCGGGGAGCTGTTTTTT

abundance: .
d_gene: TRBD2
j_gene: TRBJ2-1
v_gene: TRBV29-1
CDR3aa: CSAKGLAGFYNEQFF
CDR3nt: TGCAGCGCGAAGGGACTAGCGGGATTCTACAATGAGCAGTTCTTC

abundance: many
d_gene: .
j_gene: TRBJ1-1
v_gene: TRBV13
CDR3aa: CASSQSIGNTEAFF
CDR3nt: TGTGCCAGCTCACAGAGTATCGGGAACACTGAAGCTTTCTTT

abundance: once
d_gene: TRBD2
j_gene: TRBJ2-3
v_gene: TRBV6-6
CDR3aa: CTSSQTSGRAAGDTQYF
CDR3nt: TGTACCAGCAGTCAGACTAGCGGGAGGGCCGCCGGAGATACGCAGTATTTT

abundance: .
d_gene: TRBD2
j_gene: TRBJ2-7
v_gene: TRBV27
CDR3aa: CASTPSGAAGRQAEQYF
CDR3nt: TGTGCCAGCACCCCCAGCGGGGCTGCCGGGAGACAAGCCGAGCAGTACTTC

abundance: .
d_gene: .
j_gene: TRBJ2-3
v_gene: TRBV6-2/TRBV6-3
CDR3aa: CASSDPLETTDTQYF
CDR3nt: TGTGCCAGCTCCGATCCCTTAGAGACCACAGATACGCAGTATTTT

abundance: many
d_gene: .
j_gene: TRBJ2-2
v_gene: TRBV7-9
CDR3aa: CASSWYTGELFF
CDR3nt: TGTGCCAGCAGCTGGTACACCGGGGAGCTGTTTTTT

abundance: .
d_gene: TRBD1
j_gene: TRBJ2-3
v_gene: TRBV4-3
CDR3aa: CASSQATGPRVADTQYF
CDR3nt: TGCGCCAGCAGCCAGGCGACAGGGCCCAGGGTAGCAGATACGCAGTATTTT

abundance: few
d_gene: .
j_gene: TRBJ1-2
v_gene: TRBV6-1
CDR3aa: CAARQAGLEYGYTF
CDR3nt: TGTGCCGCGCGGCAGGCAGGGCTAGAGTATGGCTACACCTTC

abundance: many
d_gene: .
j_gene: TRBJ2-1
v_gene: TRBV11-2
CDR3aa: CASSLTSTNEQFF
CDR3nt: TGTGCCAGCAGCCTAACTAGCACCAATGAGCAGTTCTTC

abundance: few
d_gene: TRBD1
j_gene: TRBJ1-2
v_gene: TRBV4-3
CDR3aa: CASSQDTAGGDYGYTF
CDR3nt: TGCGCCAGCAGCCAAGATACGGCAGGGGGCGACTATGGCTACACCTTC

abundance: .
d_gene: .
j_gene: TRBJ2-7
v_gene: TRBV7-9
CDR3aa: CAGSLVPGSEQYF
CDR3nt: TGTGCCGGCAGCTTAGTTCCAGGGAGCGAGCAGTACTTC

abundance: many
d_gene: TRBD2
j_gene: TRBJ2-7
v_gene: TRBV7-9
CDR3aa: CASSLRTSGAYEQYF
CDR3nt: TGTGCCAGCAGCCTCAGGACTAGCGGGGCCTACGAGCAGTACTTC

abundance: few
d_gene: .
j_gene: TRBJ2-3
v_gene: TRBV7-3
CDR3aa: CASSFIGGPGDTQYF
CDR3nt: TGTGCCAGCAGCTTTATTGGCGGGCCTGGGGATACGCAGTATTTT

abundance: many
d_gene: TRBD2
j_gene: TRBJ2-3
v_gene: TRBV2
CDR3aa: CASSEIGTSGTDTQYF
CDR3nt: TGTGCCAGCAGCGAGATAGGGACTAGCGGCACAGATACGCAGTATTTT